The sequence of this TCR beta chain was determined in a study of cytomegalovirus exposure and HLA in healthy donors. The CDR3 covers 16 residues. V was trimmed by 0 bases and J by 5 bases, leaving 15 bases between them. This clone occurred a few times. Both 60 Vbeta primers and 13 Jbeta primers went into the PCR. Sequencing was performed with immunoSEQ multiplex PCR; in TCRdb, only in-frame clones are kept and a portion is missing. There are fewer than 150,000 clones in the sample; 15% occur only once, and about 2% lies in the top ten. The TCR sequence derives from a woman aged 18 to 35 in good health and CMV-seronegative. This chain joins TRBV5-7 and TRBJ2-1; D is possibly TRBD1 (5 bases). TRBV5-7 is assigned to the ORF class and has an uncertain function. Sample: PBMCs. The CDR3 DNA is TGTGCCAGCAGCTTGGGGGCAGGGTGGCTCAACAATGAGCAGTTCTTC. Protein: CASSLGAGWLNNEQFF.